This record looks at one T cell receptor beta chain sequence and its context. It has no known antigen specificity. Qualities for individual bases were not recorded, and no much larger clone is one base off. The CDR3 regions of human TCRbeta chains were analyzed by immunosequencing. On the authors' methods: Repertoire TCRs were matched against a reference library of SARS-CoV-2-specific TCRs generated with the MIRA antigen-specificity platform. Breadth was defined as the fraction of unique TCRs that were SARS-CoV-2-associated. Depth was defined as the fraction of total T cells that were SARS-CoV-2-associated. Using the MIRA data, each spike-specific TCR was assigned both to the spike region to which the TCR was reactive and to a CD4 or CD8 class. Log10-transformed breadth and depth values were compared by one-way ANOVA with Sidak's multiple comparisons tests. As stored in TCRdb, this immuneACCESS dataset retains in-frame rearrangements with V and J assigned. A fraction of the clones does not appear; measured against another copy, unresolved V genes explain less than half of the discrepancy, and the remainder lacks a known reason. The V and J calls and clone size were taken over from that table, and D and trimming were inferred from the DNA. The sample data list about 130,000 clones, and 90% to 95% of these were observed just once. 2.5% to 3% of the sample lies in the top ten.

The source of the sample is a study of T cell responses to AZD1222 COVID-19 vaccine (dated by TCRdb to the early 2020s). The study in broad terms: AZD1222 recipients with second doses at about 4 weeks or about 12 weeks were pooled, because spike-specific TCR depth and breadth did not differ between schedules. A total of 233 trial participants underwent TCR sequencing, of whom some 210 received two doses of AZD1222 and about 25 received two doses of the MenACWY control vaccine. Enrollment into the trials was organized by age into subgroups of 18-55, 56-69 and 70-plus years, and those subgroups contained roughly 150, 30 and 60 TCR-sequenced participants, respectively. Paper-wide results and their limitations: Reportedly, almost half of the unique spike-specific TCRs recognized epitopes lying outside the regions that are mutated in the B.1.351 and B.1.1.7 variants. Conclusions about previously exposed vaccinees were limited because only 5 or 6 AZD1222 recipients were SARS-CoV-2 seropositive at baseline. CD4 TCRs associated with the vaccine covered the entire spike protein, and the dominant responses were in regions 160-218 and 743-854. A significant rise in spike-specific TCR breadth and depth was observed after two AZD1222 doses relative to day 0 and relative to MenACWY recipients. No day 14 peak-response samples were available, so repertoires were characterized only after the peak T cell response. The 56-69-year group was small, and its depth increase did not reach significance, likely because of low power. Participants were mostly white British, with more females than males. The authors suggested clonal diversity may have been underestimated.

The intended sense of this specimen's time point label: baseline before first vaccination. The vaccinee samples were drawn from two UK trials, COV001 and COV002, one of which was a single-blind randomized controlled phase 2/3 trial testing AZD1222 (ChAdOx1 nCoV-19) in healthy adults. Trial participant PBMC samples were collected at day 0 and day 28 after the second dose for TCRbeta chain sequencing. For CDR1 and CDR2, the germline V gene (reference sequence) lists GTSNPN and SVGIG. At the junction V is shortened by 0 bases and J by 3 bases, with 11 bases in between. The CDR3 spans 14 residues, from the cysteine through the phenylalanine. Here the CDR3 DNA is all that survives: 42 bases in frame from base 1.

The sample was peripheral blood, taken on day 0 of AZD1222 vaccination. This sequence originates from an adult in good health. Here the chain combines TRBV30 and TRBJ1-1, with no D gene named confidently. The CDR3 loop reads CAWSVQREHTEAFF. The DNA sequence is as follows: TGTGCCTGGAGTGTACAGAGGGAACACACTGAAGCTTTCTTT.